This T cell receptor beta chain appears in the sequencing data of a study of cytomegalovirus exposure and HLA in healthy donors. Germline CDR1 is SGDLS and CDR2 is YYNGEE. Trimming removed 4 bases from V and 1 base from J, with 14 bases in between. CDR3 length equals 15 residues. On this clone: Its antigen is still unknown.

Study results and limitations: Sequencing likely generated an artifact that appeared as a cluster of highly shared sequence variants. When presence/absence was analysed, sequencing depth was taken to be roughly uniform across donors.

PCR involved 60 Vbeta and 13 Jbeta primers. TCRdb's table, derived via immunoSEQ multiplex PCR, lists solely in-frame clones and lacks some. The repertoire holds roughly 100,000 clones, with approximately 80% as singletons. This chain links TRBV9 with TRBJ1-1; TRBD1 might be the D (5 bases). This TCR derives from a woman aged 40-49 years in good health and CMV-seronegative. The specimen was PBMCs. For the CDR3, the DNA is TGTGCCAGCAGCCCTACCACCCAGGGGAACACTGAAGCTTTCTTT. Its protein is CASSPTTQGNTEAFF.